The 5 T cell receptor beta chains presented below share a single source sample, sequenced in a study of human T cells and chemical hapten exposure. Noted time point: healthy volunteer bleed at 6 weeks. Unfractionated whole blood served as the source for total RNA extraction. TCRdb reprocessed the RACE reads with MiXCR, giving one entry per CDR3 protein. The profile shows 60,000 to 80,000 distinct CDR3 sequences, about 6% of them singletons. Sequencing used whole blood. The origin of the receptors is a female donor in good health. Some clones in this sample may be carry-over from other donors' samples.

With respect to this clonotype: A much more abundant neighbour one base away suggests this may be a read error. The CDR3: CASNHGAGANVLTF. CDR3 nucleotide sequence: TGTGCCAGCAACCATGGCGCTGGGGCCAACGTCCTGACTTTC. The V and J genes are TRBV7-2 and TRBJ2-6, with D unclear. The CDR3 has 14 residues. V was trimmed by 7 bases and J by 2 bases, leaving 9 bases between them. Germline CDR1 SGHTA, CDR2 FQGNSA.

The rearrangement joins TRBV20-1 to TRBJ2-7, with TRBD2 as a possible D gene (6 bases). V was cut by 6 bases and J by 2 bases, with 17 bases left in between. Germline lookup yields CDR1 DFQATT and CDR2 SNEGSKA (reference sequence). There are 14 residues in the CDR3. Written as DNA, the CDR3 is TGCAGTGCCGCGGCGGGACTCGGGACCTACGAGCAGTACTTC. Its protein product is CSAAAGLGTYEQYF.

This clonotype showed up many times. The chain couples TRBV28 to TRBJ1-1; D is possibly TRBD1 (6 bases). The CDR3 length is 13 residues. V was clipped by 4 bases and J by 0 bases, with 6 bases between them. The V gene's germline CDR1 is MDHEN and CDR2 SYDVKM. CDR3 loop: CASSSGVNTEAFF. In nucleotides, the CDR3 is TGTGCCAGCAGTTCAGGGGTGAACACTGAAGCTTTCTTT.

In its sample, this clonotype was seen many times. The chain recombines TRBV24-1 with TRBJ2-5; 10 bases line up with TRBD2. Germline trimming cut 5 bases from V and 5 bases from J; bases unmatched to any gene: 13. The germline V gene encodes CDR1 KGHDR and CDR2 SFDVKD. The CDR3 sequence is 17 residues long. The CDR3 loop reads CATSAGEASGRGETQYF. Here the CDR3 DNA reads TGTGCCACCAGTGCCGGGGAGGCTAGCGGGAGAGGTGAGACCCAGTACTTC.

This clonotype was detected ten times or more. The gene calls are TRBV20-1 and TRBJ1-3, with D possibly being TRBD1 (5 bases). From germline, CDR1 is DFQATT and CDR2 SNEGSKA (reference sequence). This CDR3 has 14 residues. Deletions cut 5 bases from V and 0 bases from J, with 11 bases between. CDR3 region: CSAVEGTSGNTIYF. The CDR3 DNA reads as TGCAGTGCTGTTGAAGGGACCTCTGGAAACACCATATATTTT.